A selection of T cell receptor beta chains follows, all from one sample in a study of Tregs in tolerant kidney transplant recipients. Libraries were prepared by immunoSEQ multiplex PCR; TCRdb keeps only in-frame clonotypes and omits some of them. The sample comprises 110,000 or so clones, roughly 93% of which are singletons, and around 0.6% rests with the top ten. The sequencing input was CD4+ T cells from blood. The source of these receptors is a human donor in good health. Each CDR3 is given with its conserved first and last residue. D genes are given only for firm matches. Rows may omit the clone size; those that give it use once, few, many or a size class.

D gene | J gene | V gene | clone size | CDR3 protein | CDR3 DNA
NA | TRBJ2-2 | TRBV5-1 | NA | CASSPRDPRGLFF | TGCGCCAGCAGCCCCCGGGACCCCCGAGGACTGTTTTTT
NA | TRBJ1-2 | TRBV6-5 | NA | CASSYSGGRRFGYTF | TGTGCCAGCAGTTACTCGGGGGGACGTCGTTTTGGCTACACCTTC
TRBD2 | TRBJ2-3 | TRBV30 | NA | CAWSVPSGRSDTQYF | TGTGCCTGGAGTGTTCCTAGCGGGAGGTCAGATACGCAGTATTTT
NA | TRBJ1-1 | TRBV7-9 | NA | CASSPVEGTEAFF | TGTGCCAGCAGCCCAGTGGAGGGGACTGAAGCTTTCTTT
TRBD1 | TRBJ2-7 | TRBV7-9 | NA | CASSLLKTGSYEQYF | TGTGCCAGCAGCTTACTAAAGACAGGGAGCTACGAGCAGTACTTC
TRBD1 | TRBJ1-4 | TRBV4-2 | NA | CASSQTQGENEKLFF | TGTGCCAGCAGCCAAACACAGGGGGAGAATGAAAAACTGTTTTTT
NA | TRBJ1-2 | TRBV7-3 | few | CASSLTAGYTF | TGTGCCAGCAGCTTAACGGCAGGCTACACCTTC
NA | TRBJ2-1 | TRBV5-8 | NA | CASSSGGTANNEQFF | TGTGCCAGCAGCTCCGGGGGGACAGCGAACAATGAGCAGTTCTTC
NA | TRBJ2-7 | TRBV2 | NA | CASSASSYEQYF | TGTGCCAGCAGTGCTAGCTCCTACGAGCAGTACTTC
TRBD2 | TRBJ2-2 | TRBV18 | NA | CASSPYISSGLNTGELFF | TGTGCCAGCTCACCGTATATTTCTAGCGGCCTTAACACCGGGGAGCTGTTTTTT
TRBD1 | TRBJ2-1 | TRBV7-9 | NA | CASSPSPGTGEFF | TGTGCCAGCAGCCCATCGCCCGGGACAGGGGAGTTCTTC